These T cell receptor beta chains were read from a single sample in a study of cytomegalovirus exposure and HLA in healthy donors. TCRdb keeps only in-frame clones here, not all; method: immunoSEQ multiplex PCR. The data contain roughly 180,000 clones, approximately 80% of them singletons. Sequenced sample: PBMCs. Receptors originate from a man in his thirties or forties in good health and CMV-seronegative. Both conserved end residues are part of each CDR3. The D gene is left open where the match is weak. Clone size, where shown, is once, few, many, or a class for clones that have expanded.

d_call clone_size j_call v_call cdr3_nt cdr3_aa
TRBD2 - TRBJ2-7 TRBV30 TGTGCCTGGTGGACTAGCGGGAGGGCCCTCGACGAGCAGTACTTC CAWWTSGRALDEQYF
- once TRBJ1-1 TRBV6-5 TGTGCCACTGGGGGGGGAGCGAACACTGAAGCTTTCTTT CATGGGANTEAFF
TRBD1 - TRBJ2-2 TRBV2 TGTGCCAGCAGTCGGGACAGTCAGAACACCGGGGAGCTGTTTTTT CASSRDSQNTGELFF
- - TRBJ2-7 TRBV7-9 TGTTCCAGCAGCCGGGAAACTTACGAGCAGTACTTC CSSSRETYEQYF
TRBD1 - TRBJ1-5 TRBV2 TGTGCCAGCAGTGAGACAGGGGTTAACAATCAGCCCCAGCATTTT CASSETGVNNQPQHF
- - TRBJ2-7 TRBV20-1 TGCAGTGCTGAGCAGGGGCCCGAGCAGTACTTC CSAEQGPEQYF
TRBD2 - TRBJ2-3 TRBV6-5 TGTGCCAGCAGCTGGGACGGGACTAGAGGAGATACGCAGTATTTT CASSWDGTRGDTQYF
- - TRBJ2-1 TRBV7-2 TGTGCCAGCAGCTTAGGAGTTCTAGCGACCGATGAGCAGTTCTTC CASSLGVLATDEQFF
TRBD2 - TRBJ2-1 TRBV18 TGTGCCAGCTCACTAGCGGGTAGCTCCTACAATGAGCAGTTCTTC CASSLAGSSYNEQFF
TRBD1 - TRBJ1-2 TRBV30 TGTGCCTGGAGTTATTATTCGGACAGGGTTTGGCGTGGCTACACCTTC CAWSYYSDRVWRGYTF
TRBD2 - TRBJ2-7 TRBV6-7 TGTGCCAGCAGTTCGGGACTAGTCCACGAGCAGTACTTC CASSSGLVHEQYF
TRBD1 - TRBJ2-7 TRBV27 TGTGCCAGCCGGCGGACAGGCTCCTACGAGCAGTACTTC CASRRTGSYEQYF
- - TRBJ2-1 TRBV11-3 TGTGCCAGCAGCTTATTCTCCGGGAGCTCCTACAATGAGCAGTTCTTC CASSLFSGSSYNEQFF
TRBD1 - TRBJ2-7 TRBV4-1 TGCGCCAGCAGCCAAGACAGGGACAGCGATTACGAGCAGTACTTC CASSQDRDSDYEQYF